What follows are 13 T cell receptor beta chains derived from one specimen sequenced in a study of PD-L1 blockade in urothelial cancer. The repertoire was sequenced with immunoSEQ multiplex PCR; TCRdb's copy has only in-frame clones and lacks some. The top ten hold 3.5% to 4.5% of the sample, which has about 110,000 clones, around 93% seen once. Sample time point: peripheral blood 6 weeks after treatment start. This material consisted of PBMCs, taken around atezolizumab (anti-PD-L1) treatment. These receptor sequences come from a man aged 55-75 years with urothelial cancer.

The chain joins TRBV5-6 to TRBJ2-3; 9 nucleotides agree with TRBD1. The germline gives CDR1 SGHDT, CDR2 YYEEEE. V was pared by 5 bases and J by 5 bases, with 9 bases of the junction left unmatched. The CDR3 length is 15 residues. CDR3 residues: CASSSGTGSGDTQYF. As DNA, the CDR3 is TGTGCCAGCAGTTCCGGGACAGGGTCGGGAGATACGCAGTATTTT.

This rearrangement joins TRBV7-6 to TRBJ2-3; D perhaps matches TRBD2 (5 bases). The CDR3 loop spans 15 amino acids. V lost 5 bases and J lost 0, with 12 bases in between. Germline V gene sequence: CDR1 SGHVS, CDR2 FNYEAQ. The CDR3 DNA sequence: TGTGCCAGCAGCACCCGAGAGGGCAGCACAGATACGCAGTATTTT. This encodes CASSTREGSTDTQYF.

This chain uses TRBV7-3 with TRBJ2-3, with 9 positions matching TRBD2. Trimming took 2 bases from V and 0 from J; bases not matched to a gene: 9. The CDR3 loop spans 18 amino acids. Germline V gene data show CDR1 as SGHTA and CDR2 as FQGTGA. The CDR3 DNA follows: TGTGCCAGCAGCTTAGGCTCTAGCGGGGATTTTAGCACAGATACGCAGTATTTT. It yields the protein CASSLGSSGDFSTDTQYF.

This chain connects TRBV5-4 to TRBJ1-2, with 7 bases aligning to TRBD1. Germline assignment: CDR1 SGHNT and CDR2 YYREEE (reference sequence). CDR3 size: 16 residues. Trimming removed 3 bases from V and 0 bases from J; junction bases left unmatched: 8. CDR3 sequence reads: CASSSRQGGSNYGYTF. The CDR3 DNA follows: TGTGCCAGCAGCTCTAGACAGGGAGGCTCTAACTATGGCTACACCTTC.

This clone was seen only once. The DNA for the CDR3 is TGTGCCAGCAGCTTAGTGGGACAGGGGGAGCAGTACTTC. Its protein product is CASSLVGQGEQYF. The gene calls are TRBV7-2 and TRBJ2-7; TRBD1 agrees at 10 bases. The CDR3 is 13 amino acids. Trimming removed 1 base from V and 7 bases from J; junction bases left unmatched: 1. Germline CDR1 and CDR2: SGHTA and FQGNSA.

This chain links TRBV10-1 with TRBJ2-5; no clear D gene. Germline CDR1 WNHNN, CDR2 SYGVQD (reference sequence). This CDR3 comprises 14 residues. V gave up 0 bases and J gave up 5 bases, with 10 bases separating them. The CDR3 sequence: CASSESVSKETQYF. The CDR3 coding sequence is TGCGCCAGCAGTGAGTCGGTCAGTAAGGAGACCCAGTACTTC.

This chain uses TRBV4-2 with TRBJ1-4; tentative D call: TRBD1 (5 bases). V was pared by 1 base and J by 3 bases, with 12 bases between. The CDR3 is made up of 16 amino acids. Germline V CDR1 and CDR2: LGHNA, YNFKEQ. CDR3 loop: CASSQGRVAANEKLFF. Written as DNA, the CDR3 is TGTGCCAGCAGCCAAGGCAGGGTGGCAGCTAATGAAAAACTGTTTTTT.

The chain couples TRBV7-3 to TRBJ2-1, with 8 bases fitting TRBD2. Germline loops: CDR1 SGHTA, CDR2 FQGTGA. This CDR3 has 16 residues. Losses at the gene ends were 5 bases for V and 9 bases for J; bases not matched to a gene: 15. CDR3 DNA sequence: TGTGCCAGCAGCCTCCTATCAAACGGGGGGGCGGGTGAGCAGTTCTTC. Its protein is CASSLLSNGGAGEQFF.

This clone was recorded once. This chain links TRBV4-1 with TRBJ2-3; 7 positions match TRBD1. This CDR3 has 14 amino acids. CDR1 MGHRA and CDR2 YSYEKL come from the germline V gene. Trimming removed 6 bases from V and 5 bases from J; junction bases left unmatched: 8. For the CDR3, the DNA is TGCGCCAGCAGTCGAGACAGGGTGGGAGATACGCAGTATTTT. Translated: CASSRDRVGDTQYF.

The V call is TRBV11-2, the J call TRBJ2-4; 8 nucleotides match TRBD2. The germline CDR1 and CDR2 sequences are SGHAT and FQNNGV. Unmatched junction bases numbered 5, after V lost 5 bases and J lost 2 bases. This CDR3 region has 15 residues. The CDR3 spells CASSKSGGPKNIQYF. The CDR3 nucleotides read TGTGCCAGCAGCAAAAGCGGGGGTCCCAAAAACATTCAGTACTTC. Using reference TRBV11-2 and TRBJ2-4 for the parts outside the CDR3, the full variable domain is EAGVAQSPRYKIIEKRQSVAFWCNPISGHATLYWYQQILGQGPKLLIQFQNNGVVDDSQLPKDRFSAERLKGVDSTLKIQPAKLEDSAVYLCASSKSGGPKNIQYFGAGTRLSVL.

The chain recombines TRBV19 with TRBJ1-3; D not resolved. The V gene's germline CDR1 is LNHDA and CDR2 SQIVND (reference sequence). This CDR3 comprises 15 residues. V lost 9 bases and J lost 0, with 15 bases in between. This CDR3 reads CASQALSSSGNTIYF. In DNA form, the CDR3 reads TGTGCCAGCCAAGCCCTTTCTTCCTCTGGAAACACCATATATTTT.

V and J are TRBV5-1 and TRBJ1-1, with D possibly TRBD1 on 5 matching bases. This CDR3 region has 12 residues. Trimming shortened V by 4 bases and J by 9 bases, and 13 bases separated the two germline ends. Germline V gives CDR1 SGHRS, CDR2 YFSETQ. This CDR3 is CASSVNRNQAFF. The CDR3 DNA follows: TGCGCCAGCAGCGTAAACAGGAACCAAGCTTTCTTT.

V and J are TRBV25-1 and TRBJ1-3, with a tentative D call TRBD1 (6 bases). This CDR3 has 16 residues. Trimming removed 4 bases from V and 4 bases from J, with 17 bases in between. Germline V gene lookup returns CDR1 MGHDK and CDR2 SYGVNS. Written as DNA, the CDR3 is TGTGCCAGCAGTGGGCCCCGGACAGCGGAGGGAAACACCATATATTTT. The encoded protein is CASSGPRTAEGNTIYF.